The T cell receptor (beta chain) described here comes from a study of blood T cell repertoires in COVID-19. Study at large: Acute and convalescent COVID-19 samples came from the United States, Italy and Spain.

Per the germline V gene, CDR1 is SGHNT and CDR2 is YYREEE (reference sequence). The CDR3 runs to 13 residues. Trimming shortened V by 0 bases and J by 3 bases, and 6 bases separated the two germline ends. In the original analysis: Using reference gene primer amplification, nucleated cell counts were estimated. Repertoires were generated with immunoSEQ multiplex PCR, while TCRdb's copy carries only in-frame clones and drops some. V and J calls and clone size are copied from that table; D and trimming were computed from the DNA. The sample lists about 320,000 clones; 86% were seen once. This sequence joins TRBV5-4 and TRBJ1-2, with D tentatively TRBD1 (5 bases). The specimen sequenced was peripheral blood. This TCR derives from a woman in her 50s with acute or convalescent COVID-19. CDR3 region: CASSLEGDYGYTF. DNA for the CDR3: TGTGCCAGCAGCTTGGAAGGGGACTATGGCTACACCTTC.